The text below deals with one T cell receptor (beta chain). Germline values: CDR1 MNHEY, CDR2 SVGAGI. V was trimmed by 6 bases and J by 4 bases, leaving 17 bases between them. The CDR3 covers 15 residues. Clones were sequenced by immunoSEQ multiplex PCR, and TCRdb holds only the in-frame ones, with some missing. The table shows about 150,000 clones, with 76% occurring only once. The sample is drawn from a study of cytotoxic CD8 clonotypes in ibrutinib-treated CLL. The rearrangement uses TRBV6-5 and TRBJ2-3; D is possibly TRBD2 (6 bases). The receptor's source is a human donor with chronic lymphocytic leukemia. The material was PBMCs, obtained after 24 months of ibrutinib treatment. The CDR3 protein is CASSRGTLRPDTQYF. Here the CDR3 DNA reads TGTGCCAGCAGCCGGGGGACCCTCCGCCCAGATACGCAGTATTTT.